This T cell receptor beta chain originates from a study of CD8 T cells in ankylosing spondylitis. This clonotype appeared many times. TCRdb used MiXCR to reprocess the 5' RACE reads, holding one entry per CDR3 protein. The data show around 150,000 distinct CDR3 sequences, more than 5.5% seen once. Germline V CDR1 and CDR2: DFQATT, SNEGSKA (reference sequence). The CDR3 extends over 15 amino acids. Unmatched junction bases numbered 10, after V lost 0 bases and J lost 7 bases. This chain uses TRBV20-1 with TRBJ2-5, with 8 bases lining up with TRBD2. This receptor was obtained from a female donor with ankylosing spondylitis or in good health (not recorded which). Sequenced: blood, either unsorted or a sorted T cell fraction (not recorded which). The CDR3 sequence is CSARDRAGAFGTQYF. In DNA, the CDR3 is TGCAGTGCTAGAGATCGAGCGGGGGCCTTCGGGACCCAGTACTTC.